This is a list of T cell receptor beta chains from one sample in a study of T cells in Graves' hyperthyroidism and ophthalmopathy. TCRdb used MiXCR to reprocess the multiplex PCR reads, holding one entry per CDR3 protein. The data contain about 410,000 distinct CDR3 sequences, under 15% of them singletons. Sequenced input: blood. Every receptor here comes from a man between 18 and 29 years old with Graves' ophthalmopathy. CDR3s include the opening cysteine and the closing phenylalanine or tryptophan. Fields, in order: CDR3 length, J gene, D gene, V gene, clone size, CDR3 DNA, CDR3 protein. D genes are given only for firm matches. Not all rows give a size; the values are once, few, many and, for expanded clones, a class.

>14|TRBJ2-3|.|TRBV5-1|.
TGCGCCAGCAGCTTAACAGGGTCGAAAGATACGCAGTATTTT
CASSLTGSKDTQYF
>14|TRBJ2-7|TRBD1|TRBV27|many
TGTGCCAGCAGTTCTTTCACAGGGGCTCACGAGCAGTACTTC
CASSSFTGAHEQYF
>14|TRBJ1-1|.|TRBV20-1|many
TGCAGTGCTAGTATGCCGGGGAGGGACACTGAAGCTTTCTTT
CSASMPGRDTEAFF
>14|TRBJ2-2|TRBD1|TRBV2|many
TGTGCCAGCATGCGGACAGGGGTGGCCGGGGAGCTGTTTTTT
CASMRTGVAGELFF
>18|TRBJ2-5|TRBD2|TRBV3-1|many
TGTGCCAGCAGCCAAGAAGGAGGGACTAGCGGGCCCCAAGAGACCCAGTACTTC
CASSQEGGTSGPQETQYF
>13|TRBJ2-7|TRBD1|TRBV7-2|many
TGTGCCAGCAGACCGACAGGGCCCCCCGAGCAGTACTTC
CASRPTGPPEQYF
>15|TRBJ1-1|.|TRBV7-9|many
TGTGCCAGCAGCTTAGCGTTGGAGCTCAACACTGAAGCTTTCTTT
CASSLALELNTEAFF
>12|TRBJ1-6|.|TRBV30|many
TGTGCCTGGGGAAGGGAGGACTCACCCCTCCACTTT
CAWGREDSPLHF
>16|TRBJ2-2|TRBD2|TRBV6-1|.
TGTGCCAGCAGTGCTCTTGGCGGGAGGGCCGTCGGGAAGCTGTTTTTT
CASSALGGRAVGKLFF
>13|TRBJ1-4|.|TRBV20-1|.
TGCAGTGCTAGTGGGGGTGGGGGTGAAAAACTGTTTTTT
CSASGGGGEKLFF
>14|TRBJ2-3|TRBD1|TRBV6-5|many
TGTGCCAGCAGTTACTTACAGGGGGCAGATACGCAGTATTTT
CASSYLQGADTQYF
>17|TRBJ2-3|TRBD1|TRBV19|few
TGTGCCAGTAGCCCGAATCCTGGACAGGGCCAAACAGATACGCAGTATTTT
CASSPNPGQGQTDTQYF
>14|TRBJ1-1|.|TRBV5-1|.
TGCGCCAGCAGCTGGGAGAGCAAGGGGACTGAAGCTTTCTTT
CASSWESKGTEAFF
>13|TRBJ1-5|.|TRBV18|many
TGTGCCAGCTCACCCTCAGGGACCCAGCCCCAGCATTTT
CASSPSGTQPQHF
>16|TRBJ2-4|.|TRBV7-9|many
TGTGCCAGCAGCTTACAGACTGAATTAGCCAAAAACATTCAGTACTTC
CASSLQTELAKNIQYF
>15|TRBJ2-5|TRBD1|TRBV11-2|.
TGTGCCAGCAGCCACGGGACAGGCTGGGGAGAGACCCAGTACTTC
CASSHGTGWGETQYF
>14|TRBJ1-5|.|TRBV11-2|many
TGTGCCAGCAGCTTAGATTTGTCAAGCCAGCCCCAGCATTTT
CASSLDLSSQPQHF
>14|TRBJ1-1|.|TRBV18|many
TGTGCCAGCTCATCCTCTCCCATGAACACTGAAGCTTTCTTT
CASSSSPMNTEAFF
>16|TRBJ1-2|.|TRBV11-2|many
TGTGCCAGCAGCTTAGTTGCCAGATCATCGTTAAATGGCTACACCTTC
CASSLVARSSLNGYTF
>14|TRBJ2-3|.|TRBV6-1|many
TGTGCCAGCAGGGGATCTAGAGGCTCAGATACGCAGTATTTT
CASRGSRGSDTQYF
>14|TRBJ1-1|TRBD1|TRBV3-1|many
TGTGCCAGCAGCCAAAACAGGGGGTACACTGAAGCTTTCTTT
CASSQNRGYTEAFF
>13|TRBJ2-5|.|TRBV10-3|few
TGTGCCATCAGTGCGGCGGACCAAGAGACCCAGTACTTC
CAISAADQETQYF
>15|TRBJ2-2|.|TRBV10-3|.
TGTGCCATCAGTGAAGGGGGGGCCCAGACCGGGGAGCTGTTTTTT
CAISEGGAQTGELFF
>15|TRBJ2-7|.|TRBV30|many
TGTGCCTGGGAGAATCCCGGGACGGGATTCTACGAGCAGTACTTC
CAWENPGTGFYEQYF
>14|TRBJ2-1|TRBD2|TRBV25-1|.
TGTGCCAGCCAACTAGCGGGAGAAGGCAATGAGCAGTTCTTC
CASQLAGEGNEQFF
>17|TRBJ1-2|TRBD1|TRBV7-3|many
TGTGCCAGCAGCTTAGTCGGAGGGGGCGATGGGGGCTATGGCTACACCTTC
CASSLVGGGDGGYGYTF
>14|TRBJ2-3|TRBD2|TRBV10-3|few
TGTGCCATCAGTGTAGCGGGGGGGCAGGATACGCAGTATTTT
CAISVAGGQDTQYF
>16|TRBJ1-3|TRBD1|TRBV4-1|many
TGCGCCAGCAGCCACTCACAGGGGAACTCTGGAAACACCATATATTTT
CASSHSQGNSGNTIYF
>15|TRBJ2-7|TRBD1|TRBV5-1|.
TGCGCCAGCAGCACGAAGGACAGGGAACTCTACGAGCAGTACTTC
CASSTKDRELYEQYF
>15|TRBJ2-7|.|TRBV12-3/TRBV12-4|many
TGTGCCAGCAGTTTTGGGGCTAAATTCCCCTACGAGCAGTACTTC
CASSFGAKFPYEQYF
>18|TRBJ1-2|TRBD1|TRBV19|few
TGTGCCAGTAGTAAGTTTTCCGGGACAGTACAATCCCCCTTTGGCCACACCTTC
CASSKFSGTVQSPFGHTF
>15|TRBJ1-1|.|TRBV7-9|many
TGTGCCAGCAGCTATGGGGGGGCTGGGAACACTGAAGCTTTCTTT
CASSYGGAGNTEAFF
>15|TRBJ1-5|.|TRBV6-1|few
TGTGCCAGCAGTGACCCGGTCCTTATCGCTCAGCCCCAGCATTTT
CASSDPVLIAQPQHF
>15|TRBJ2-7|.|TRBV6-1|.
TGTGCCAGCAGTGTCACCCGGGACGGAAGCTACGAGCAGTACTTC
CASSVTRDGSYEQYF
>13|TRBJ2-7|.|TRBV6-1|many
TGTGCCAGCACCAGCCCCAGCTCCTACGAGCAGTACTTC
CASTSPSSYEQYF
>10|TRBJ2-1|.|TRBV30|many
TGTGCCTGGAGTGATTATGAGCAGTTCTTC
CAWSDYEQFF
>16|TRBJ2-5|TRBD2|TRBV6-2/TRBV6-3|many
TGTGCCAGCATATCGATTGGGCTAGCGGGAGAAGAGACCCAGTACTTC
CASISIGLAGEETQYF
>16|TRBJ1-2|TRBD1|TRBV14|.
TGTGCCAGCAGCCAAGAGTACATTCCAGGGGGCCGGGGCTACACCTTC
CASSQEYIPGGRGYTF